This is a list of T cell receptor beta chains from one sample in a study of T-cell memory formation after mild COVID-19. TCRdb reprocessed the 5' RACE reads with MiXCR, giving one entry per CDR3 protein. This table holds approximately 500,000 distinct CDR3 sequences, nearly 25% found once. Sequencing was carried out using PBMCs or a T cell subset sorted from them (not recorded which). The receptor source for this set is an adult woman who had mild COVID-19 (a few samples of this study predate the infection). Cell type and time point are not known. Both conserved end residues are part of each CDR3. D genes are given only for firm matches. Size is omitted from some rows. Given values are once, few, many or a class for expanded clones.

V gene,D gene,J gene,clone size,CDR3 DNA,CDR3 protein
TRBV6-1,TRBD1,TRBJ1-2,NA,TGTGCCAGCAGCGAACGGGACAGGGCAGGTGGCGGCTACACCTTC,CASSERDRAGGGYTF
TRBV12-3/TRBV12-4,TRBD1,TRBJ1-6,few,TGTGCCAGCAACCGACAGGGGGTCGGTAATTCACCCCTCCACTTT,CASNRQGVGNSPLHF
TRBV15,NA,TRBJ2-1,medium-sized,TGTGCCACCAGCAGAGAAGGATCGTGGGCAGGGGCCCGTAATGAGCAGTTCTTC,CATSREGSWAGARNEQFF
TRBV24-1,NA,TRBJ2-1,few,TGTGCCACCAGTGATATGGTAGCCGCCTACAATGAGCAGTTCTTC,CATSDMVAAYNEQFF
TRBV11-2,TRBD1,TRBJ2-2,NA,TGTGCCAGCAGCCCTGGGGACAGGTTATACACCGGGGAGCTGTTTTTT,CASSPGDRLYTGELFF
TRBV29-1,NA,TRBJ1-1,few,TGCAGCGTTTATGCTCCGGGACGGGACACTGAAGCTTTCTTT,CSVYAPGRDTEAFF
TRBV11-2,NA,TRBJ2-3,NA,TGTGCCAGCAGCTTACTTAGCGGCCGCACAGATACGCAGTATTTT,CASSLLSGRTDTQYF
TRBV7-9,TRBD1,TRBJ2-7,NA,TGTGCCAGCAGCTTAGGCAGGGGGCACGAGCAGTACTTC,CASSLGRGHEQYF
TRBV7-2,TRBD2,TRBJ2-1,few,TGTGCCAGCAGCTTACGACTAGCGGGAGATGGGAATGAGCAGTTCTTC,CASSLRLAGDGNEQFF
TRBV12-3/TRBV12-4,TRBD2,TRBJ2-2,few,TGTGCCAGCCTTAACGGACTAGCGGGGTCCACCGGGGAGCTGTTTTTT,CASLNGLAGSTGELFF
TRBV29-1,TRBD1,TRBJ2-7,NA,TGCAGCGCCGCGGGACAGGGGGCGGGGGAGCAGTACTTC,CSAAGQGAGEQYF
TRBV27,NA,TRBJ2-2,few,TGTGCCAGCAGGCAGGGTCTTGACTACGCGAACACCGGGGAGCTGTTTTTT,CASRQGLDYANTGELFF
TRBV4-2,NA,TRBJ2-7,NA,TGTGCCAGCAGCCAAGATGGGAACTACGAGCAGTACTTC,CASSQDGNYEQYF
TRBV2,TRBD2,TRBJ2-4,few,TGTGCCAGCAGTGGGGGAGGGGCCAAAAACATTCAGTACTTC,CASSGGGAKNIQYF
TRBV30,TRBD2,TRBJ2-2,few,TGTGCCTGGAAGGACTTCCTGCACCGGGGGGTCAATAGAGCCGGGGAGCTGTTTTTT,CAWKDFLHRGVNRAGELFF
TRBV5-1,TRBD2,TRBJ2-3,few,TGCGCCAGCAGGACTAGCGGGAGTATGGATACGCAGTATTTT,CASRTSGSMDTQYF
TRBV6-5,TRBD2,TRBJ2-1,few,TGTGCCAGCAGTTCAGCGGGGAGCTCCTACAATGAGCAGTTCTTC,CASSSAGSSYNEQFF
TRBV6-6,NA,TRBJ2-7,few,TGTGCCAGCAGCGAGTCGGGGGAGCAGTACTTC,CASSESGEQYF
TRBV4-1,TRBD2,TRBJ2-2,many,TGCGCCAGCAGCCAAGCAGAAGCGGGGGAGAACACCGGGGAGCTGTTTTTT,CASSQAEAGENTGELFF
TRBV12-3/TRBV12-4,NA,TRBJ1-2,NA,TGTGCCAGCAGTCACCCGGGAACTAACTATGGCTACACCTTC,CASSHPGTNYGYTF
TRBV24-1,NA,TRBJ2-4,few,TGTGCCACCAGTGACCGGGGCTTCGGGAAGAACTACATTCAGTACTTC,CATSDRGFGKNYIQYF
TRBV5-6,NA,TRBJ2-5,few,TGTGCCAGCAGCTTCGACCGAGGCGGGACCCAGTACTTC,CASSFDRGGTQYF
TRBV5-1,NA,TRBJ2-1,NA,TGCGCCAGCAGCTTGGGAACAGGGTTAGGCAATGAGCAGTTCTTC,CASSLGTGLGNEQFF
TRBV27,NA,TRBJ2-5,once,TGTGCCAGCAGTTTAGGGATAGGGGAGACCCAGTACTTC,CASSLGIGETQYF
TRBV11-3,TRBD1,TRBJ2-7,NA,TGTGCCAGCAGCCCGAGGCCGGGACAGGGATCCTACGAGCAGTACTTC,CASSPRPGQGSYEQYF
TRBV20-1,TRBD1,TRBJ2-7,few,TGCAGTGCTGGACAGGGGGCGGGCGAGCAGTACTTC,CSAGQGAGEQYF
TRBV5-1,NA,TRBJ2-2,NA,TGCGCCAGCGCCATAACCGGGTCGAGGGCCACCGGGGAGCTGTTTTTT,CASAITGSRATGELFF
TRBV20-1,NA,TRBJ2-3,few,TGCAGTGCTAGAGGCGGGACCGTTAGCACAGATACGCAGTATTTT,CSARGGTVSTDTQYF
TRBV24-1,TRBD2,TRBJ2-3,few,TGTGCCACCAGTGGGAACCGGGGAGGACGACTAGCGGGAGAGTTGGCAGATACGCAGTATTTT,CATSGNRGGRLAGELADTQYF
TRBV15,NA,TRBJ2-7,many,TGTGCCACCAGCAGAGGTTCCGGGACGGAGTACGAGCAGTACTTC,CATSRGSGTEYEQYF
TRBV18,TRBD1,TRBJ2-7,NA,TGTGCCAGCTCACCTCCCAACGCGGGGACAGGGCTCTCCTACGAGCAGTACTTC,CASSPPNAGTGLSYEQYF
TRBV5-4,NA,TRBJ2-1,few,TGTGCCAGCAGCTTGGTAGGCAGCAATGAGCAGTTCTTC,CASSLVGSNEQFF
TRBV14,NA,TRBJ2-3,NA,TGTGCCAGCAGCCAAGAAGGCGACTGGAAGGGCCTCACAGATACGCAGTATTTT,CASSQEGDWKGLTDTQYF
TRBV7-9,NA,TRBJ1-1,few,TGTGCCAGCAGCCCCTCAAGAGGACAGCTGATGAACACTGAAGCTTTCTTT,CASSPSRGQLMNTEAFF
TRBV6-6,NA,TRBJ1-1,few,TGTGCCAGCAGTTGGGTTTCGACTGAAGCTTTCTTT,CASSWVSTEAFF
TRBV20-1,NA,TRBJ2-2,few,TGCAGTGCTAGAGAGGGTAACACCGGGGAGCTGTTTTTT,CSAREGNTGELFF
TRBV7-9,NA,TRBJ2-5,NA,TGTGCCAGCAGCTTATGGGTGACAACACAAGAGACCCAGTACTTC,CASSLWVTTQETQYF